The 7 T cell receptor beta chains in this list originate from one sample, sequenced in a study of control samples from healthy donors and cancer patients. Produced via immunoSEQ multiplex PCR; TCRdb's table is partial and in-frame only. This table has some 130,000 clones, about 95% appearing once. The sample consisted of blood. Every receptor here comes from a man aged 25 to 40 in good health.

The chain uses TRBV2 and TRBJ1-5, with a possible D match to TRBD1 (5 bases). This CDR3 is built from 15 residues. Germline V gene lookup returns CDR1 SNHLY and CDR2 FYNNEI. V shed 2 bases and J shed 2 bases, with 10 bases lying between them. CDR3 region: CASSEQDTGNQPQHF. CDR3 DNA sequence: TGTGCCAGCAGTGAACAGGACACTGGCAATCAGCCCCAGCATTTT.

The chain employs TRBV4-3 and TRBJ2-3; either TRBD1 or TRBD2 may supply D (5 bases each). The V gene's germline CDR1 is LGHNA and CDR2 YSLEER. CDR3 length: 15 residues. Trimming removed 4 bases from V and 6 bases from J, with 17 bases in between. The CDR3 here is CASSPLGSEGDTQYF. The CDR3 DNA reads as TGCGCCAGCAGCCCTCTAGGATCAGAGGGGGATACGCAGTATTTT.

The chain joins TRBV5-4 to TRBJ1-3; 8 positions match TRBD1. The CDR3 consists of 16 residues. V gave up 5 bases and J gave up 3 bases; unmatched junction bases: 10. Per germline, CDR1 SGHNT and CDR2 YYREEE (reference sequence). The DNA for the CDR3 is TGTGCCAGCAGTTTAAGCACAGGGGGGAATGGAAACACCATATATTTT. As protein: CASSLSTGGNGNTIYF.

The table lists this clone with a count of one. This rearrangement joins TRBV18 to TRBJ1-1; D unclear. This CDR3 region has 15 residues. CDR1 and CDR2 from the germline V gene are KGHSH and LQKENI. V was clipped by 3 bases and J by 0 bases, with 11 bases between them. For the CDR3, the DNA is TGTGCCAGCTCACCGGTCGGAGTACTGAACACTGAAGCTTTCTTT. It codes for CASSPVGVLNTEAFF.

The chain employs TRBV29-1 and TRBJ1-5; 7 bases fit TRBD1. The germline CDR1 and CDR2 sequences are SQVTM and ANQGSEA. There are 14 residues in the CDR3. Trimming cost V 5 bases and J 2 bases; bases outside gene matches: 6. CDR3 nucleotides: TGCAGCGTTAGCGCCGGGACAGGCAATCAGCCCCAGCATTTT. Its protein is CSVSAGTGNQPQHF.

The V gene is TRBV6-2 or TRBV6-3, the J gene TRBJ2-5; tentatively, D is TRBD2 (6 bases). This CDR3 has 16 amino acids. Looked up from germline, CDR1 is MNHEY and CDR2 is SVGEGT. The ends were cut back, 2 bases at V and 1 base at J, with 14 bases in the middle. As DNA, the CDR3 is TGTGCCAGCAGTTACCCTCTGGCGGGGATCCAAGAGACCCAGTACTTC. Protein: CASSYPLAGIQETQYF.

The J gene is TRBJ1-2, the V gene TRBV7-9, with TRBD1 matching over 9 bases. The CDR3 is made up of 17 amino acids. With 1 base clipped from V and 3 bases from J, the junction kept 9 bases outside the gene matches. Looked up from germline, CDR1 is SEHNR and CDR2 is FQNEAQ (reference sequence). This CDR3 is CASSLGAAQGADYGYTF. The DNA for the CDR3 is TGTGCCAGCAGCTTAGGAGCGGCACAGGGGGCGGACTATGGCTACACCTTC.